These T cell receptor beta chains were read from a single sample in a study of cytotoxic CD8 clonotypes in ibrutinib-treated CLL. Assay used: immunoSEQ multiplex PCR; TCRdb lists only in-frame clones, some missing. Here the sample spans about 120,000 clones, 58% being singletons. The sample consisted of PBMCs, taken after 24 months of ibrutinib treatment. These receptors were taken from a human donor with chronic lymphocytic leukemia. Each CDR3 is given with its conserved first and last residue. Each record gives: J gene, D gene, V gene, clone size, CDR3 length, CDR3 protein, CDR3 DNA. D genes are given only for firm matches. Some rows mark clone size as missing; the rest say once, few, many or name a class of expanded clone.

TRBJ2-3,-,TRBV29-1,-,12,CSVGAGTDTQYF,TGCAGCGTTGGGGCGGGCACAGATACGCAGTATTTT
TRBJ1-1,-,TRBV5-1,few,13,CASSLRGNTEAFF,TGCGCCAGCAGCTTGAGGGGGAACACTGAAGCTTTCTTT
TRBJ2-3,TRBD1,TRBV7-9,-,14,CASSLGRGTDTQYF,TGTGCCAGCAGCTTAGGCAGGGGGACAGATACGCAGTATTTT
TRBJ2-7,-,TRBV27,-,14,CASSTLTGSYEQYF,TGTGCCAGCAGTACTCTAACAGGTTCCTACGAGCAGTACTTC
TRBJ2-3,-,TRBV27,few,12,CASSLLTDTQYF,TGTGCCAGCAGTCTCTTAACAGATACGCAGTATTTT
TRBJ2-3,-,TRBV9,-,14,CASSVGQQGDTQYF,TGTGCCAGCAGCGTAGGCCAACAAGGAGATACGCAGTATTTT
TRBJ2-7,TRBD1,TRBV7-3,-,14,CASSLGTGLGEQYF,TGTGCCAGCAGCTTAGGGACAGGGCTCGGCGAGCAGTACTTC
TRBJ2-2,TRBD2,TRBV5-4,-,16,CASSFRTSANTGELFF,TGTGCCAGCAGCTTTCGGACTAGCGCGAACACCGGGGAGCTGTTTTTT
TRBJ2-5,-,TRBV29-1,-,14,CSVEPRTARETQYF,TGCAGCGTTGAACCCAGGACAGCTAGGGAGACCCAGTACTTC
TRBJ2-5,-,TRBV30,-,12,CALLGDQETQYF,TGTGCCTTATTAGGGGACCAAGAGACCCAGTACTTC
TRBJ1-2,-,TRBV11-2,-,13,CASSLGESGGYTF,TGTGCCAGCAGCTTAGGCGAATCAGGTGGCTACACCTTC
TRBJ1-3,-,TRBV28,-,12,CASRGGLNTIYF,TGTGCCAGCAGGGGGGGGCTTAACACCATATATTTT
TRBJ2-3,TRBD2,TRBV2,-,15,CASSGRGGSTDTQYF,TGTGCCAGCAGTGGGCGGGGGGGATCCACAGATACGCAGTATTTT
TRBJ2-2,-,TRBV19,-,18,CASTQGRRGSSNTGELFF,TGTGCCAGTACTCAAGGCCGACGGGGATCCTCGAACACCGGGGAGCTGTTTTTT
TRBJ2-3,-,TRBV5-1,-,14,CASSFTHSTDTQYF,TGCGCCAGCAGCTTTACACATAGCACAGATACGCAGTATTTT
TRBJ1-2,-,TRBV30,-,12,CAWKGYSVGYTF,TGTGCCTGGAAAGGTTATTCGGTAGGCTACACCTTC
TRBJ2-5,-,TRBV7-9,once,14,CASSPLAVVGTQYF,TGTGCCAGCAGCCCTCTGGCGGTGGTGGGGACCCAGTACTTC
TRBJ2-7,TRBD1,TRBV7-2,few,15,CASSYRTGRGYEQYF,TGTGCCAGCAGCTACCGGACAGGCCGGGGTTACGAGCAGTACTTC
TRBJ1-6,TRBD1,TRBV11-1,-,15,CASSLTPGGNSPLHF,TGTGCCAGCAGCTTAACTCCAGGGGGGAATTCACCCCTCCACTTT
TRBJ2-7,-,TRBV29-1,-,14,CSVEWYGRPYEQYF,TGCAGCGTTGAATGGTACGGTCGACCCTACGAGCAGTACTTC
TRBJ1-1,-,TRBV5-4,-,15,CASSYDEVKNTEAFF,TGTGCCAGCAGCTACGACGAGGTTAAAAACACTGAAGCTTTCTTT
TRBJ2-3,-,TRBV30,few,13,CACHSKGGDTQYF,TGTGCCTGTCATTCGAAGGGGGGGGATACGCAGTATTTT
TRBJ1-2,TRBD1,TRBV9,few,15,CASSVGTDQGYGYTF,TGTGCCAGCAGCGTTGGGACAGACCAAGGGTATGGCTACACCTTC
TRBJ1-2,-,TRBV5-4,-,13,CASSLGANYGYTF,TGTGCCAGCAGCTTGGGCGCTAACTATGGCTACACCTTC
TRBJ1-2,TRBD1,TRBV5-5,few,14,CASIDRTGRGGYTF,TGTGCCAGCATCGATCGGACAGGAAGAGGCGGCTACACCTTC
TRBJ2-5,-,TRBV2,-,12,CASRVGSETQYF,TGTGCCAGCAGGGTAGGGTCTGAGACCCAGTACTTC
TRBJ2-7,TRBD2,TRBV9,-,15,CASSVAFGGIYEQYF,TGTGCCAGCAGCGTAGCTTTCGGGGGGATTTACGAGCAGTACTTC
TRBJ1-5,-,TRBV6-5,few,14,CASRPARSNQPQHF,TGTGCCAGCAGGCCTGCCCGTAGCAATCAGCCCCAGCATTTT
TRBJ2-3,-,TRBV6-1,-,14,CATTTGRITDTQYF,TGTGCCACTACGACAGGACGGATCACAGATACGCAGTATTTT
TRBJ2-1,TRBD2,TRBV4-2,-,16,CASSQGASGSFNEQFF,TGTGCCAGCAGCCAAGGCGCTAGCGGGAGTTTCAATGAGCAGTTCTTC
TRBJ2-5,TRBD1,TRBV19,-,16,CASTDRGGIKEETQYF,TGTGCCAGCACAGACAGGGGCGGCATTAAGGAAGAGACCCAGTACTTC
TRBJ2-7,TRBD2,TRBV30,-,14,CAWSKRGSEYEQYF,TGTGCCTGGAGTAAGCGGGGTTCTGAATACGAGCAGTACTTC
TRBJ2-4,TRBD2,TRBV4-1,-,15,CASSPTNGGAGIQYF,TGCGCCAGCAGCCCAACCAACGGGGGGGCGGGCATTCAGTACTTC
TRBJ1-6,-,TRBV29-1,-,12,CSVLSGNSPLHF,TGCAGCGTACTCTCTGGTAATTCACCCCTCCACTTT
TRBJ1-1,TRBD1,TRBV6-5,-,15,CASSPWGQGITEAFF,TGTGCCAGCAGTCCCTGGGGACAGGGGATCACTGAAGCTTTCTTT
TRBJ1-1,-,TRBV10-3,-,14,CAIKAARGNTEAFF,TGTGCCATCAAGGCGGCAAGGGGAAACACTGAAGCTTTCTTT
TRBJ2-1,-,TRBV2,-,11,CASDAQDIQFF,TGTGCCAGCGACGCCCAAGACATCCAGTTCTTC
TRBJ1-2,-,TRBV30,once,12,CAWSRGNYGYTF,TGTGCCTGGAGTCGGGGAAACTATGGCTACACCTTC
TRBJ2-5,-,TRBV7-9,many,15,CASSFGPAQGETQYF,TGTGCCAGCAGCTTCGGCCCAGCTCAAGGAGAGACCCAGTACTTC
TRBJ2-1,TRBD2,TRBV27,-,17,CASSSQKSSGGAREQFF,TGTGCCAGCAGTTCGCAAAAATCTAGCGGGGGGGCCAGGGAGCAGTTCTTC
TRBJ1-1,-,TRBV28,-,11,CAAIRNTEAFF,TGTGCCGCCATCCGTAACACTGAAGCTTTCTTT
TRBJ2-2,TRBD1,TRBV6-6,-,16,CASSPTGGGNTGELFF,TGTGCCAGCAGTCCAACAGGGGGCGGGAACACCGGGGAGCTGTTTTTT
TRBJ2-7,TRBD2,TRBV7-2,-,15,CASSLGGTSGYEQYF,TGTGCCAGCAGCTTAGGTGGGACTAGCGGCTACGAGCAGTACTTC
TRBJ1-2,-,TRBV10-3,-,14,CAISDGYRNYGYTF,TGTGCCATCAGTGATGGGTACCGCAACTATGGCTACACCTTC
TRBJ1-6,TRBD1,TRBV6-6,-,14,CASSRQGQNSPLHF,TGTGCCAGCAGCAGACAGGGTCAGAATTCACCCCTCCACTTT
TRBJ2-5,-,TRBV7-2,-,14,CASSGTYTKETQYF,TGTGCCAGCAGCGGGACCTATACCAAAGAGACCCAGTACTTC
TRBJ1-6,-,TRBV7-2,-,15,CASSLALTGNSPLHF,TGTGCCAGCAGCTTAGCATTGACGGGGAATTCACCCCTCCACTTT
TRBJ2-5,-,TRBV10-3,few,13,CAISGGAGETQYF,TGTGCCATCAGTGGGGGGGCGGGCGAGACCCAGTACTTC
TRBJ2-1,TRBD2,TRBV29-1,-,17,CSVVIGTSGDSYNEQFF,TGCAGCGTTGTTATCGGGACTAGCGGGGACTCCTACAATGAGCAGTTCTTC
TRBJ1-2,TRBD1,TRBV30,few,13,CAWSAGQFYGYTF,TGTGCCTGGAGTGCGGGACAGTTCTATGGCTACACCTTC
TRBJ2-5,TRBD2,TRBV25-1,-,14,CASSESRLATTQYF,TGTGCCAGCAGTGAATCCAGACTAGCTACAACCCAGTACTTC
TRBJ2-1,-,TRBV7-3,few,15,CASSLGDTNSNEQFF,TGTGCCAGCAGCTTAGGGGACACCAATTCCAATGAGCAGTTCTTC